Shown below are 20 T cell receptor beta chains from a single sample sequenced in a study of beta chain features in type 1 diabetes. Study conclusions and caveats: Moderately but significantly shorter TCRB CDR3s were found in Type 1 diabetes patients in all four CD4+ subsets.

Every bit of the isolated RNA underwent reverse transcription, so sequencing read expressed TCRB transcripts. Assay: immunoSEQ multiplex PCR; the TCRdb copy retains only in-frame clones and omits some. The repertoire includes 400,000 or so clones, roughly 9.8% of them detected once, and about 0.6% sits in the top ten. These receptors' targets are unknown. Sequenced material: central memory CD4+ T cells from blood. The receptor source for this set is a man younger than 45 with type 1 diabetes.

This clone has more than one count but fewer than ten. The germline gene is not matched at one end of the junction; a read error may be the cause. This chain connects TRBV10-3 to TRBJ2-7, with TRBD1 identical over 9 bases. The CDR3 is made up of 16 amino acids. Germline assignment: CDR1 ENHRY and CDR2 SYGVKD. Written as DNA, the CDR3 is TGTGCCAGCAGTTACTCGAGACAGGGGGGCTCGGACGAGCAGTACTTC. Its translation: CASSYSRQGGSDEQYF.

Only a few counts were recorded for this clone. The chain combines TRBV4-3 with TRBJ2-3; D is possibly TRBD1 (5 bases). This CDR3 contains 21 residues. From germline, CDR1 is LGHNA and CDR2 YSLEER. V lost 1 base, J lost 2 bases, and 28 bases lay in between. The CDR3 region has the DNA TGCGCCAGCAGCCAAGGTCCCTCCTCCAGGGTGGCCTGGACCCCCACAGATACGCAGTATTTT. Translated, it gives CASSQGPSSRVAWTPTDTQYF.

A few counts support this clone. V gene TRBV11-2 combines with J gene TRBJ2-5; D remains ambiguous. Germline lookup yields CDR1 SGHAT and CDR2 FQNNGV. This CDR3 comprises 11 residues. The V end was cut by 6 bases, the J end by 13 bases, with 15 bases between. The CDR3 nucleotides are TGTGCCAGCAGGTACCCGGGCCTCCCGTACTTC. It is translated as CASRYPGLPYF.

The rearrangement links TRBV4-1 to TRBJ2-4; 8 bases agree with TRBD1. Germline-derived CDR1 and CDR2 are MGHRA and YSYEKL. The CDR3 is made up of 15 amino acids. V shed 5 bases, J shed 2 bases, and the junction held 5 bases outside the gene matches. The CDR3, as DNA: TGCGCCAGCAGCGTTGGGACAGGAACCAAAAACATTCAGTACTTC. The encoded protein is CASSVGTGTKNIQYF.

In this sample, this clone turned up a few times. The chain couples TRBV28 to TRBJ2-6; no clear D gene. This CDR3 region has 14 residues. V lost 3 bases, J lost 0 bases, and 3 bases lay in between. Germline assignment: CDR1 MDHEN and CDR2 SYDVKM. For the CDR3, the DNA is TGTGCCAGCAGTTTGAACTCTGGGGCCAACGTCCTGACTTTC. Translated, it gives CASSLNSGANVLTF.

The V and J genes are TRBV19 and TRBJ2-1, with TRBD2 as a possible D gene (5 bases). Germline V gives CDR1 LNHDA, CDR2 SQIVND (reference sequence). The CDR3 extends over 14 amino acids. Trimming shortened V by 8 bases and J by 5 bases, and 16 bases separated the two germline ends. CDR3 sequence (DNA): TGTGCCAGTCACGACTACCCTAGAGACAATGAGCAGTTCTTC. Its translation is CASHDYPRDNEQFF.

A few counts support this clone. The CDR3 DNA follows: TGTGCCAGCGGGAAAGTGTTGGATGAGACCCAGTACTTC. Its protein is CASGKVLDETQYF. The rearrangement joins TRBV2 to TRBJ2-5; D not resolved. Deletions cut 8 bases from V and 5 bases from J, with 15 bases between. Germline-derived CDR1 and CDR2 are SNHLY and FYNNEI. The CDR3 covers 13 residues.

The rearrangement links TRBV4-2 to TRBJ2-5; TRBD2 aligns across 16 bases. Germline CDR1 reads LGHNA; CDR2 reads YNFKEQ. The CDR3 contains 18 residues. J was trimmed by 5 bases and V by 6 bases; bases with no gene match: 12. For the CDR3, the DNA is TGTGCCAGCAGTCCGGGACTAGCGGGAGGGCCCTCTGGGGAGACCCAGTACTTC. This translates into CASSPGLAGGPSGETQYF.

The V gene is TRBV13, the J gene TRBJ2-6, with D unresolved. This CDR3 contains 19 residues. The germline V and J ends were trimmed by 5 bases and 0 bases, with 20 bases remaining between them. Germline V gene data show CDR1 as PRHDT and CDR2 as FYEKMQ (reference sequence). As DNA, the CDR3 is TGTGCCAGCAGCCTTGGACCGGCCTTGCTTCACTCTGGGGCCAACGTCCTGACTTTC. Its translation: CASSLGPALLHSGANVLTF.

The chain links TRBV4-1 to TRBJ1-2; 7 bases fit TRBD1. The germline gives CDR1 MGHRA, CDR2 YSYEKL. V lost 0 bases, J lost 7 bases, and 14 bases stayed unmatched. The CDR3 sequence is 17 residues long. The CDR3 DNA reads TGCGCCAGCAGCCAAGATCCCGCGAGGACAGGCCCAAGTGGCTACACCTTC. Translation gives CASSQDPARTGPSGYTF.

This sequence joins TRBV6-1 and TRBJ1-2; 9 bases align to TRBD1. The CDR3 length is 14 residues. After removal of 5 bases from V and 7 bases from J, the junction contained 8 bases not matched to a gene. The germline V gene has CDR1 MNHNS and CDR2 SASEGT. The CDR3 DNA is TGTGCCAGCAGTTCGGGACAGGGTGAGGGTGGCTACACCTTC. Translated, it gives CASSSGQGEGGYTF.

This clone was seen only a few times. This chain uses TRBV27 with TRBJ2-3, with 12 positions matching TRBD2. Germline V gene data show CDR1 as MNHEY and CDR2 as SMNVEV (reference sequence). The CDR3 sequence is 18 residues long. After removal of 4 bases from V and 2 bases from J, the junction contained 10 bases not matched to a gene. In DNA form, the CDR3 reads TGTGCCAGCAGTTCACTTGGGCTAGCGGGAGGGTACACAGATACGCAGTATTTT. Encoded protein: CASSSLGLAGGYTDTQYF.

This clone was observed a handful of times. The chain links TRBV11-2 to TRBJ2-7; 9 positions match TRBD2. The trim removed 5 bases at V and 4 bases at J, leaving 6 bases unmatched. This CDR3 is built from 14 residues. Germline V lookup: CDR1 SGHAT, CDR2 FQNNGV. The CDR3 sequence is CASSPLAGGYEQYF. The CDR3 nucleotides are TGTGCCAGCAGCCCCCTCGCGGGAGGGTACGAGCAGTACTTC.

This clone showed up just a few times. V is TRBV30 and J is TRBJ2-7, with a tentative D call TRBD2 (6 bases). Trimming pared 3 bases from V and 6 bases from J, leaving 12 bases between. The CDR3 runs 12 residues. Germline V gives CDR1 GTSNPN, CDR2 SVGIG (reference sequence). In nucleotides, the CDR3 is TGTGCCTGGAGCCTCACGGGGGTCGAGCAGTACTTC. Translated, it gives CAWSLTGVEQYF.

With regard to this clone: One junction end does not reproduce the germline sequence, and a read error may be involved. V is TRBV19 and J is TRBJ1-1; 7 bases line up with TRBD1. Germline CDR1 and CDR2: LNHDA and SQIVND (reference sequence). The CDR3 spans 17 residues. For the CDR3, the DNA is TGTGCCAGTAGGATAGGGACAGCGGGGAGGTCGAACACTGAAGCTTTCTTT. Protein product: CASRIGTAGRSNTEAFF.

This chain connects TRBV27 to TRBJ2-5; 7 bases are shared with TRBD2. The ends lost 5 bases at V and 5 bases at J; junction bases unmatched: 8. Looked up from germline, CDR1 is MNHEY and CDR2 is SMNVEV (reference sequence). This CDR3 contains 14 residues. In nucleotides, the CDR3 is TGTGCCAGCAGTACCCACGGGGGGTGGGAGACCCAGTACTTC. Translation gives CASSTHGGWETQYF.

The chain carries TRBV2 and TRBJ2-5; D possibly corresponds to TRBD1 (5 bases). The CDR3 is made up of 15 amino acids. Between the trimmed V and J ends, which lost 6 bases and 2 bases, there was a span of 16 bases. Germline values: CDR1 SNHLY, CDR2 FYNNEI. The CDR3 region has the DNA TGTGCCAGCAGACGAGATGGGGCAGGGCAAGAGACCCAGTACTTC. Its translation is CASRRDGAGQETQYF.

This clone was detected a few times. The chain combines TRBV4-1 with TRBJ2-2, with D possibly matching TRBD1 (6 bases). This CDR3 is 18 amino acids long. Trimming removed 6 bases at V and 0 bases at J, with 20 bases between. CDR1 is MGHRA and CDR2 is YSYEKL in the germline V gene. DNA for the CDR3: TGCGCCAGCAGATCCGGAAGGGGGACGGGACCGAACACCGGGGAGCTGTTTTTT. It encodes CASRSGRGTGPNTGELFF.

The chain employs TRBV30 and TRBJ1-5; D not certain. Germline V gives CDR1 GTSNPN, CDR2 SVGIG (reference sequence). Trimming took 0 bases from V and 5 from J, leaving 11 bases between them. CDR3 length equals 14 residues. CDR3 in DNA: TGTGCCTGGAGTGTAGGCCAGGTAGATCAGCCCCAGCATTTT. Amino acid sequence: CAWSVGQVDQPQHF.

Only a few counts were recorded for this clone. V and J are TRBV7-2 and TRBJ2-2, with D unresolved. CDR3 length equals 14 residues. Germline V gene data show CDR1 as SGHTA and CDR2 as FQGNSA. With 5 bases removed from V and 0 bases from J, the gap between germline ends came to 7 bases. The CDR3 sequence is CASSPRTNTGELFF. The CDR3 DNA follows: TGTGCCAGCAGCCCCCGAACGAACACCGGGGAGCTGTTTTTT.